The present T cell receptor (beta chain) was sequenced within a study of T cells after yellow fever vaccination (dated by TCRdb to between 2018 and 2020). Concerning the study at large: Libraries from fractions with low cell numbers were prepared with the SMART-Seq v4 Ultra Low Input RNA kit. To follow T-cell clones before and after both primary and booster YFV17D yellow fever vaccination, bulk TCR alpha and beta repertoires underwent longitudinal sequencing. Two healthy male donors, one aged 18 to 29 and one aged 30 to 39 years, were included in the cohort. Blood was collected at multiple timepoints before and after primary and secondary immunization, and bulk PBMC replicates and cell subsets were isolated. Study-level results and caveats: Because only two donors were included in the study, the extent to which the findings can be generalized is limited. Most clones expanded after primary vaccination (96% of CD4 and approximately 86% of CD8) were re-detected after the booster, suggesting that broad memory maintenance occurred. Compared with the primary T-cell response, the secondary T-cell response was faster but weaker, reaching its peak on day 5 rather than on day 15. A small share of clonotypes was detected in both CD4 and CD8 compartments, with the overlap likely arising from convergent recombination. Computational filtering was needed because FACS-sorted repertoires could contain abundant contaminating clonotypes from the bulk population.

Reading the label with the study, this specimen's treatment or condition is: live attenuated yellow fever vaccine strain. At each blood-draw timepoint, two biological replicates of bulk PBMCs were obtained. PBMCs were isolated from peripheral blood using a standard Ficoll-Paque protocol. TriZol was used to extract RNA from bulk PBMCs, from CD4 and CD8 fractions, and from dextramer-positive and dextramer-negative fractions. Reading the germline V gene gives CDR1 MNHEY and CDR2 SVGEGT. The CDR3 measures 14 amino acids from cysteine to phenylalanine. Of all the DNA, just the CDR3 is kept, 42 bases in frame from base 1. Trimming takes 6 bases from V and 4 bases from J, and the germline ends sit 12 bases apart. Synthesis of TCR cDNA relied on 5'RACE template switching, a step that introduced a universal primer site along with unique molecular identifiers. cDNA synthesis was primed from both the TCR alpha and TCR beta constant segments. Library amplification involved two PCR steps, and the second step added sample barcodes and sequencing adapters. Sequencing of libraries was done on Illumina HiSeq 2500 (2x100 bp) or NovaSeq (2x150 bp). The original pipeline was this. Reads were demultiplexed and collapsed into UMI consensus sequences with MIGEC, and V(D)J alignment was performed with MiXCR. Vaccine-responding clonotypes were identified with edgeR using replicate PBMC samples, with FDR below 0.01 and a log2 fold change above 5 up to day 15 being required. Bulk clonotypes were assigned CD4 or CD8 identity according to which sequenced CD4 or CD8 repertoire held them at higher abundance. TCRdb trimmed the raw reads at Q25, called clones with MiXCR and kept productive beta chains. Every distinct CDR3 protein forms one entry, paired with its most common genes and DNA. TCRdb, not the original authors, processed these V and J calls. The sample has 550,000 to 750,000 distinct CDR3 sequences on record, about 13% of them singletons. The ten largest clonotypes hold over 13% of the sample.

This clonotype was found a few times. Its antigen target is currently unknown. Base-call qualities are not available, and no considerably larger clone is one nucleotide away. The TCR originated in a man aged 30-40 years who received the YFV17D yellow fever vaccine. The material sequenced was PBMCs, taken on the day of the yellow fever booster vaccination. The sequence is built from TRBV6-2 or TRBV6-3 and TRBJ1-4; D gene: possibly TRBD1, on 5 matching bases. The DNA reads TGTGCCAGCAGATCCCGGGGCCATAATGAAAAACTGTTTTTT. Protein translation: CASRSRGHNEKLFF.